This T cell receptor beta chain was sequenced during a study of memory CD4+ T cells and cytomegalovirus serostatus. The overall study: This sample comes from healthy Belgian adults, eight to ten CMV seropositive, roughly 22 seronegative. Study-wide findings and caveats: The CMV-associated TCR signature appears largely within the CD4+ memory repertoire.

In germline, CDR1 is KGHSH, CDR2 LQKENI. This CDR3 is built from 15 residues. V shed 0 bases and J shed 1 base, with 10 bases lying between them. Clones were sequenced by immunoSEQ multiplex PCR, and TCRdb holds only the in-frame ones, with some missing. This sample carries about 46,000 clones, under 80% of them seen once, and the ten largest clones take more than 0.9%. Single viable CD3+CD4+CD8-CD45RO+ cells were sorted as the memory CD4+ T cells. Serostatus was set by detecting CMV pp150, pp28, p38, p52 IgG. About this clone: Its antigen is unidentified.

This chain connects TRBV18 to TRBJ2-7; D uncertain. This TCR was sampled from an adult in good health and CMV-seronegative. What was sequenced was memory CD4+ T cells from blood. CDR3 sequence: CASSPPGLLSYEQYF. CDR3 in DNA: TGTGCCAGCTCACCACCGGGCCTACTTTCCTACGAGCAGTACTTC.